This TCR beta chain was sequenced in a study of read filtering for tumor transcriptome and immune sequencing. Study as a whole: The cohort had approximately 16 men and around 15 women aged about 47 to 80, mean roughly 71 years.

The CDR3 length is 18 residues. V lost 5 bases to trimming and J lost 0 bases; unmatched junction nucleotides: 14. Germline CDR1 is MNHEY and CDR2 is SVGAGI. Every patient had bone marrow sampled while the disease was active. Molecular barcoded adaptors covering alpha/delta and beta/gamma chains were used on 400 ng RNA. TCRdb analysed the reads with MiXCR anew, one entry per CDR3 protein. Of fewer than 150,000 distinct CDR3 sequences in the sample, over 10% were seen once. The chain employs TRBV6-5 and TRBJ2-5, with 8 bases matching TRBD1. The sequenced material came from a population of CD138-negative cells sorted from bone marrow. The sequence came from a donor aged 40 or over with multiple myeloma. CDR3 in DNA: TGTGCCAGCAGTCACGGAGTCGGGGACAGGACGTACCAAGAGACCCAGTACTTC. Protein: CASSHGVGDRTYQETQYF.